A single sample gave rise to the 8 T cell receptor beta chains below, sequenced in a study of chemoradiotherapy in HPV16-positive cancers. The data were produced by immunoSEQ multiplex PCR, yet TCRdb's version contains in-frame clones alone and is incomplete. The sample lists about 920 clones, roughly 90% occurring once. The starting material was tumor tissue, obtained from a patient who underwent chemoradiotherapy. Every receptor here comes from a human donor with HPV-associated anogenital cancer.

The J gene is TRBJ2-3, the V gene TRBV30; 8 bases match TRBD2. The V gene end was trimmed by 0 bases and the J gene end by 2 bases; junction bases not matched to a gene: 7. CDR3 length: 16 amino acids. Germline-derived CDR1 and CDR2 are GTSNPN and SVGIG (reference sequence). The CDR3 reads CAWSVGAGGFTDTQYF. The CDR3 nucleotides read TGTGCCTGGAGTGTAGGGGCGGGGGGATTCACAGATACGCAGTATTTT.

The CDR3 region is CASSRITNQPQHF. CDR3 nucleotide sequence: TGTGCCAGCAGCCGCATAACCAATCAGCCCCAGCATTTT. The rearrangement joins TRBV7-6 to TRBJ1-5; D is ambiguous. The V gene's germline CDR1 is SGHVS and CDR2 FNYEAQ. With 5 bases removed from V and 3 bases from J, the gap between germline ends came to 8 bases. CDR3 length equals 13 residues.

The chain is built from TRBV7-9 and TRBJ1-1, with 7 bases matching TRBD1. This CDR3 contains 17 residues. J was trimmed by 5 bases and V by 5 bases; bases with no gene match: 17. Germline V lookup: CDR1 SEHNR, CDR2 FQNEAQ (reference sequence). The CDR3 is CASSLSGGMDRRTEAFF. The CDR3 nucleotides are TGTGCCAGCAGCCTATCGGGAGGGATGGACAGGCGAACTGAAGCTTTCTTT. Based on the CDR3 plus reference TRBV7-9 and TRBJ1-1, the full variable domain is DTGVSQNPRHKITKRGQNVTFRCDPISEHNRLYWYRQTLGQGPEFLTYFQNEAQLEKSRLLSDRFSAERPKGSFSTLEIQRTEQGDSAMYLCASSLSGGMDRRTEAFFGQGTRLTVV.

The chain carries TRBV4-3 and TRBJ2-2; unclear D gene. The CDR3 totals 15 residues. Germline V gene sequence: CDR1 LGHNA, CDR2 YSLEER. V was clipped by 1 base and J by 6 bases, with 12 bases between them. The CDR3 here is CASSQGGIRAGELFF. The CDR3 DNA sequence: TGCGCCAGCAGCCAAGGGGGAATCCGGGCCGGGGAGCTGTTTTTT.

This chain connects TRBV7-9 to TRBJ1-4, with TRBD1 matching 7 bases. The CDR3 has 16 residues. Per germline, CDR1 SEHNR and CDR2 FQNEAQ (reference sequence). J gave up 4 bases and V 5 bases, and 10 bases lay outside the gene matches. CDR3 protein: CASSPIRDSYNEKLFF. CDR3 nucleotide sequence: TGTGCCAGCAGCCCAATCCGGGACAGCTATAATGAAAAACTGTTTTTT.

The chain links TRBV25-1 to TRBJ1-1; 9 positions agree with TRBD1. V was pared by 6 bases and J by 5 bases, with 4 bases of the junction left unmatched. Germline CDR1 is MGHDK and CDR2 is SYGVNS. This CDR3 region has 13 residues. The CDR3 DNA follows: TGTGCCAGCAGGGGACAGGGTCGGACTGAAGCTTTCTTT. As protein: CASRGQGRTEAFF.

The chain has TRBV5-4 and TRBJ2-5, with D unresolved. Trimming stripped 0 bases from V and 1 base from J, with 10 bases between. The CDR3 is made up of 15 amino acids. Germline V gives CDR1 SGHNT, CDR2 YYREEE (reference sequence). CDR3 region: CASSLGSIGQETQYF. CDR3 nucleotide sequence: TGTGCCAGCAGCTTGGGTAGCATTGGCCAAGAGACCCAGTACTTC.

Only one count was recorded for this clone. The rearrangement joins TRBV27 to TRBJ2-3; 9 nucleotides match TRBD2. V trimming: 6 bases; J trimming: 3 bases; junction bases outside the gene matches: 7. Germline V CDR1 and CDR2: MNHEY, SMNVEV (reference sequence). The CDR3 sequence is 15 residues long. CDR3 protein: CASRSLAGNTDTQYF. The CDR3 coding sequence is TGTGCCAGCAGGAGTCTAGCGGGGAATACAGATACGCAGTATTTT.